The 23 T cell receptor beta chains below were found in one sample sequenced in a study of regulatory T cells. Amplification used 52 TRBV primers and 13 TRBJ primers. The assay was immunoSEQ multiplex PCR, and TCRdb's table has in-frame clones only and misses some. The sample has 30,000 to 40,000 clones, more than 85% seen once; the top ten hold around 0.94%. No cognate antigen is known for these TCRs. Study observations and caveats: Hydrophobic residues at CDR3 positions 6 and 7 were enriched in conventional CD4+ T cells of CD3G-deficient patients.

The source material was conventional CD4+ T cells sorted from blood. These receptors all come from a child younger than 10 with CD3G deficiency.

The J gene is TRBJ2-1, the V gene TRBV4-1; D possibly corresponds to TRBD2 (6 bases). This CDR3 region has 16 residues. V lost 0 bases and J lost 6, with 15 bases in between. Germline V gene sequence: CDR1 MGHRA, CDR2 YSYEKL. The CDR3 DNA is TGCGCCAGCAGCCAAGATGCCGGGGGACTGGCCAATGAGCAGTTCTTC. As protein: CASSQDAGGLANEQFF.

The chain recombines TRBV28 with TRBJ2-7; 9 nucleotides match TRBD2. The V segment lost 5 bases and the J segment 4 bases; nucleotides outside the gene matches: 6. The V gene's germline CDR1 is MDHEN and CDR2 SYDVKM. The CDR3 is made up of 14 amino acids. CDR3 bases: TGTGCCAGCAGTCGTCGCGGGAGGGGTTACGAGCAGTACTTC. Translation: CASSRRGRGYEQYF.

The rearrangement links TRBV10-3 to TRBJ2-1; tentative D call: TRBD2 (5 bases). Deletions cut 3 bases from V and 11 bases from J, with 14 bases between. The germline CDR1 and CDR2 sequences are ENHRY and SYGVKD. The CDR3 is 13 residues long. This chain's CDR3 is CAISDSRSSKQFF. CDR3 sequence (DNA): TGTGCCATCAGTGACAGTCGATCTAGCAAGCAGTTCTTC.

The chain carries TRBV18 and TRBJ2-5; a weak D match, TRBD2 (5 bases). The germline V and J ends were trimmed by 3 bases and 5 bases, with 16 bases remaining between them. CDR1 is KGHSH and CDR2 is LQKENI in the germline V gene. The CDR3 runs 15 residues. CDR3 bases: TGTGCCAGCTCACCGGGAGCGCGGGTCAGGGAGACCCAGTACTTC. Protein sequence: CASSPGARVRETQYF. The full variable domain, with the rest looked up from reference TRBV18 and TRBJ2-5, is NAGVMQNPRHLVRRRGQEARLRCSPMKGHSHVYWYRQLPEEGLKFMVYLQKENIIDESGMPKERFSAEFPKEGPSILRIQQVVRGDSAAYFCASSPGARVRETQYFGPGTRLLVL.

The J gene is TRBJ2-1, the V gene TRBV7-8; D is possibly TRBD1 (6 bases). Trimming pared 4 bases from V and 2 bases from J, leaving 15 bases between. Germline values: CDR1 SGHVS, CDR2 FQNEAQ. This CDR3 has 16 residues. The CDR3 DNA sequence: TGTGCCAGCAGCTCCTACCGCGCAGGGGCCTACAATGAGCAGTTCTTC. Amino acid sequence: CASSSYRAGAYNEQFF. The full variable domain, with the rest looked up from reference TRBV7-8 and TRBJ2-1, is GAGVSQSPRYKVAKRGQDVALRCDPISGHVSLFWYQQALGQGPEFLTYFQNEAQLDKSGLPSDRFFAERPEGSVSTLKIQRTQQEDSAVYLCASSSYRAGAYNEQFFGPGTRLTVL.

J is TRBJ2-1 and V is TRBV7-9, with 11 bases matching TRBD2. The V and J ends lost 5 bases and 9 bases, in that order; junction bases with no gene match: 9. Per germline, CDR1 SEHNR and CDR2 FQNEAQ (reference sequence). The CDR3 length is 15 residues. The CDR3 protein is CASSLSGRALGEQFF. The CDR3 region has the DNA TGTGCCAGCAGCCTTAGCGGGAGGGCCTTGGGTGAGCAGTTCTTC.

CDR3 amino acids: CASSRVLGGGEKLFF. In DNA, the CDR3 is TGCGCCAGCAGCCGCGTCCTTGGGGGAGGTGAAAAACTGTTTTTT. The chain carries TRBV4-1 and TRBJ1-4; D perhaps matches TRBD1 (5 bases). The CDR3 sequence is 15 residues long. The germline V gene encodes CDR1 MGHRA and CDR2 YSYEKL. V gave up 4 bases and J gave up 7 bases, with 16 bases separating them.

Comment on this clone: A read error may account for a junction end that differs from germline. This sequence joins TRBV6-6 and TRBJ1-2, with D perhaps matching TRBD1 (5 bases). Per germline, CDR1 MNHNY and CDR2 SVGAGI (reference sequence). The CDR3 totals 13 residues. In DNA, the CDR3 is TGTGCCAGCAGTCGTAAGGGGCACGGACCCGCGAACTTC. Translating gives CASSRKGHGPANF.

The chain links TRBV28 to TRBJ1-5; D is undetermined. Trimming took 2 bases from V and 7 from J, leaving 12 bases between them. The germline gives CDR1 MDHEN, CDR2 SYDVKM. The CDR3 sequence is 14 residues long. Here the CDR3 reads CASSLMVALQPQHF. CDR3 in DNA: TGTGCCAGCAGTTTAATGGTAGCGTTACAGCCCCAGCATTTT.

The chain carries TRBV28 and TRBJ2-1; 14 bases are a match to TRBD2. The CDR3 spans 16 residues. CDR1 and CDR2 from the germline V gene are MDHEN and SYDVKM. With 3 bases clipped from V and 9 bases from J, the junction kept 7 bases outside the gene matches. The CDR3 protein is CASSFGGLAGVGEQFF. The CDR3 DNA is TGTGCCAGCAGTTTTGGGGGACTAGCGGGAGTAGGTGAGCAGTTCTTC.

The chain carries TRBV18 and TRBJ2-6; 8 bases map to TRBD2. This CDR3 has 20 amino acids. With V trimmed by 3 bases and J by 1 base, 14 bases remained unmatched. The germline V gene has CDR1 KGHSH and CDR2 LQKENI. In DNA, the CDR3 is TGTGCCAGCTCACCTGTAGGACTAGCCCAACACCTTTCTGGGGCCAACGTCCTGACTTTC. Amino acids: CASSPVGLAQHLSGANVLTF.

This sequence joins TRBV6-5 and TRBJ1-1; no firm D call. V shed 0 bases and J shed 1 base, with 3 bases lying between them. CDR3 length: 13 residues. The germline CDR1 and CDR2 sequences are MNHEY and SVGAGI. The CDR3 reads CASSYSRNTEAFF. CDR3 DNA: TGTGCCAGCAGTTACTCGCGGAACACTGAAGCTTTCTTT.

V gene TRBV18 combines with J gene TRBJ2-5; D might be TRBD2 (6 bases). CDR1 is KGHSH, CDR2 LQKENI, per germline. The CDR3 length is 14 residues. V was clipped by 4 bases and J by 4 bases, with 13 bases between them. The CDR3 spells CASSRGGEAETQYF. The CDR3 DNA sequence: TGTGCCAGCTCACGCGGCGGGGAGGCAGAGACCCAGTACTTC.

The chain links TRBV28 to TRBJ1-5; 8 bases fit TRBD1. The CDR3 totals 15 residues. The J segment lost 2 bases and the V segment lost 5 bases, leaving 5 bases of the junction unmatched. Germline loops: CDR1 MDHEN, CDR2 SYDVKM. Here the CDR3 reads CASSQPGGGNQPQHF. Written as DNA, the CDR3 is TGTGCCAGCAGTCAACCAGGGGGCGGCAATCAGCCCCAGCATTTT. The variable domain in full, completed from reference TRBV28 and TRBJ1-5, reads DVKVTQSSRYLVKRTGEKVFLECVQDMDHENMFWYRQDPGLGLRLIYFSYDVKMKEKGDIPEGYSVSREKKERFSLILESASTNQTSMYLCASSQPGGGNQPQHFGDGTRLSIL.

The V call is TRBV28, the J call TRBJ2-7, with D perhaps TRBD2 (6 bases). Looked up from germline, CDR1 is MDHEN and CDR2 is SYDVKM. The CDR3 is 15 amino acids. V gave up 4 bases and J gave up 4 bases, with 17 bases separating them. CDR3 DNA sequence: TGTGCCAGCAGTTCAGCGGGCCTCCCGGCTTACGAGCAGTACTTC. This codes for CASSSAGLPAYEQYF.

This chain uses TRBV29-1 with TRBJ2-1, with D tentatively TRBD1 (5 bases). CDR3 size: 12 residues. V lost 4 bases and J lost 7, with 11 bases in between. Germline V gene data show CDR1 as SQVTM and CDR2 as ANQGSEA. The CDR3 DNA reads TGCAGCGTTGCCCACAGGCGTAATGAGCAGTTCTTC. This gives the protein CSVAHRRNEQFF.

The rearrangement links TRBV28 to TRBJ2-4; D gene uncertain. CDR3 length: 16 residues. Trimming cost V 4 bases and J 0 bases, with 13 bases left between them. CDR1 and CDR2 (germline): MDHEN, SYDVKM. Here the CDR3 reads CASSSFTYLAKNIQYF. The CDR3 DNA reads TGTGCCAGCAGTTCATTCACCTACCTAGCCAAAAACATTCAGTACTTC.

CDR3 nucleotides: TGTGCCAGCAGTTTTTCCCTTGGAAACCGATACGAGCAGTACTTC. Translating gives CASSFSLGNRYEQYF. V usage is TRBV28 and J usage is TRBJ2-7; no reliable D call. Germline V gene lookup returns CDR1 MDHEN and CDR2 SYDVKM. V was shortened by 3 bases and J by 4 bases, with 16 bases between the two germline ends. The CDR3 totals 15 residues. Filled out from reference TRBV28 and TRBJ2-7, the complete variable domain reads DVKVTQSSRYLVKRTGEKVFLECVQDMDHENMFWYRQDPGLGLRLIYFSYDVKMKEKGDIPEGYSVSREKKERFSLILESASTNQTSMYLCASSFSLGNRYEQYFGPGTRLTVT.

V usage is TRBV5-1 and J usage is TRBJ2-3; 10 nucleotides agree with TRBD2. This CDR3 region has 17 residues. Germline V CDR1 and CDR2: SGHRS, YFSETQ. After removal of 0 bases from V and 4 bases from J, the junction contained 8 bases not matched to a gene. The CDR3 DNA reads as TGCGCCAGCAGCTTGGCGGCTAGCGGGAGTACCGCAGATACGCAGTATTTT. Encoded protein: CASSLAASGSTADTQYF.

This sequence joins TRBV28 and TRBJ2-5; possible D gene TRBD1, 6 bases. The tail of the sequence fits TRBJ2-7 better, so the J call may be wrong. The CDR3 runs 14 residues. Germline V CDR1 and CDR2: MDHEN, SYDVKM. CDR3 sequence (DNA): TGTGCCAGCAGTGCACCGGGACACTCCTACGAGCAGTACTTC. Translating it yields CASSAPGHSYEQYF.

The chain recombines TRBV7-8 with TRBJ2-5; D not resolved. The length of the CDR3 is 13 residues. CDR1 is SGHVS and CDR2 is FQNEAQ in the germline V gene. V was clipped by 2 bases and J by 2 bases, with 6 bases between them. CDR3 coding DNA: TGTGCCAGCAGCTTAAGGGAACAAGAGACCCAGTACTTC. Its protein is CASSLREQETQYF.

The chain uses TRBV7-9 and TRBJ2-3; 11 nucleotides match TRBD1. J lost 4 bases, V lost 5 bases, and 5 bases had no gene match. The germline gives CDR1 SEHNR, CDR2 FQNEAQ (reference sequence). This CDR3 spans 15 amino acids. CDR3 nucleotide sequence: TGTGCCAGCAGCCCCGGGACAGGGGGGGCAGATACGCAGTATTTT. It encodes CASSPGTGGADTQYF.

The chain links TRBV6-1 to TRBJ2-5; TRBD1 aligns across 10 bases. CDR1 and CDR2 from the germline V gene are MNHNS and SASEGT. The CDR3 is 15 residues long. The V segment lost 7 bases and the J segment 0 bases; nucleotides outside the gene matches: 5. As DNA, the CDR3 is TGTGCCAGCAAGAGACAGGGGGCTTACCAAGAGACCCAGTACTTC. It is translated as CASKRQGAYQETQYF.